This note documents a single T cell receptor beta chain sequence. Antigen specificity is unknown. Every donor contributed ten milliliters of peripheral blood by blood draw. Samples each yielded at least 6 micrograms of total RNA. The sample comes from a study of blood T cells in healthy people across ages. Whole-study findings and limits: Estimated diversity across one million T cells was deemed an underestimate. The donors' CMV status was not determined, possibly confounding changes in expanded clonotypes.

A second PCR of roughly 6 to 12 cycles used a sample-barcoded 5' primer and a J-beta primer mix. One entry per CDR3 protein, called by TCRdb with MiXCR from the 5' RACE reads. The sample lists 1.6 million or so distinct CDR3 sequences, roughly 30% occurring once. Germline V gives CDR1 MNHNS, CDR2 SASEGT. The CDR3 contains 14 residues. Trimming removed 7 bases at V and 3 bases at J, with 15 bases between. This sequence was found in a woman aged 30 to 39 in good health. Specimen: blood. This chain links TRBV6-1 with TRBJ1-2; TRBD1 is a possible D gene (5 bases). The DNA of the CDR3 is TGTGCCAGCACCTCCAGGGTGGATTACTATGGCTACACCTTC. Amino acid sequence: CASTSRVDYYGYTF.